This T cell receptor beta chain emerged from a study of OX40 agonist ivuxolimab in advanced cancers. Points from the study as a whole: CD4+ and CD8+ blood T cells expanded clonally by week 6 at 0.1 to 3.0 mg/kg. Clonal expansion in partial responders at 0.1-3.0 mg/kg ranked among the lowest.

Remarks on this clone: As yet, its antigen is unknown.

Method: immunoSEQ multiplex PCR; TCRdb's copy keeps in-frame clones and lacks some. The data show around 89,000 clones, under 95% seen once. The germline CDR1 and CDR2 sequences are SGHTA and FQGNSA. The CDR3 sequence is 14 residues long. Between the trimmed V and J ends, which lost 2 bases and 6 bases, there was a span of 13 bases. The sequence was obtained from an adult with an advanced solid tumor such as melanoma, head and neck, liver or kidney cancer. V is TRBV7-2 and J is TRBJ1-1; D is unclear. Specimen: CD4+ or CD8+ T cells sorted from blood, collected in a trial of the OX40 agonist ivuxolimab. CDR3 DNA: TGTGCCAGCAGCTTATATGTCGGTGGCGCTGAAGCTTTCTTT. Residues: CASSLYVGGAEAFF.